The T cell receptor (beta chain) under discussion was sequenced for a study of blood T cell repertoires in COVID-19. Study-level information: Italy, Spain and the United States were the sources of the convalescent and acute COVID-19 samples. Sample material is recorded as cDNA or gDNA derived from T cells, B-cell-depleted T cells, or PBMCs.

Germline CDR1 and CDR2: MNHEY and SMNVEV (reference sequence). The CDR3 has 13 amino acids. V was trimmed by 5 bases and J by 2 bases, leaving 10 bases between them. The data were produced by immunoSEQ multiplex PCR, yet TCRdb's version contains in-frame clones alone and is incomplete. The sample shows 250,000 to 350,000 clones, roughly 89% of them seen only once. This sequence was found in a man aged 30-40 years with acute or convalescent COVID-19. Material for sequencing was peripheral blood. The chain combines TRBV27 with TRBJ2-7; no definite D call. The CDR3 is CASSRDFTYEQYF. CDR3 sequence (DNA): TGTGCCAGCAGTAGAGACTTTACCTACGAGCAGTACTTC.